What follows is one T cell receptor beta chain and its context. Its specificity is unknown. This entry is derived from a study of T cells in localized non-small cell lung cancer. Study-wide findings and caveats: Among the tissues sampled, uninvolved adjacent lung had the highest T cell clonality, above tumor. Analysis by sequencing included only one tumor region, so heterogeneity remains possible. Within adjacent lung there appeared a median approximately 60 of the top 100 tumor clones.

Neighbouring lung, lacking atypia, was collected no less than 2 cm away from the tumor margin. The assay was immunoSEQ multiplex PCR, and TCRdb's table has in-frame clones only and misses some. The repertoire includes around 1,300 clones, roughly 15% of them detected once, and over 10% sits in the top ten. The V gene lost 5 bases and the J gene lost 4 bases, with 2 bases spanning the gap. Per germline, CDR1 MRHNA and CDR2 SNTAGT. This CDR3 has 11 residues. The specimen was normal lung tissue next to the tumor, collected before any cancer treatment. V and J are TRBV6-4 and TRBJ2-2; D unclear. This sequence was found in a female donor aged 60 or older with stage II lung adenocarcinoma. CDR3 DNA sequence: TGTGCCAGCAGTCCCACCGGGGAGCTGTTTTTT. It yields the protein CASSPTGELFF.